The rows below give T cell receptor beta chains drawn from one sample of a study of cytomegalovirus exposure and HLA in healthy donors. TCRdb keeps only in-frame clones here, not all; method: immunoSEQ multiplex PCR. The sample has approximately 160,000 clones; about 81% are singletons. Sequencing was done on a sample of PBMCs. The receptor set was obtained from a woman aged 18-30 years in good health and CMV-seronegative. Both conserved end residues are part of each CDR3. D genes are given only for firm matches. Clone size, where shown, is once, few, many, or a class for clones that have expanded.

d_call j_call clone_size v_call cdr3_nt cdr3_aa
- TRBJ2-7 - TRBV27 TGTGCCAGCAGTTTACTTGCTACCCCCTACGAGCAGTACTTC CASSLLATPYEQYF
TRBD1 TRBJ1-1 - TRBV7-2 TGTGCCAGCAGCCCGGAACGGGACAGGGCGTGGAGAGCTTTCTTT CASSPERDRAWRAFF
TRBD1 TRBJ1-6 - TRBV6-1 TGTGCCAGCAGTGAAAAGGGGGCCTTGAAATCCTATAATTCACCCCTCCACTTT CASSEKGALKSYNSPLHF
- TRBJ2-1 - TRBV11-2 TGTGCCAGCAGCGCCGGGAACGAGCAGTTCTTC CASSAGNEQFF
TRBD1 TRBJ1-1 - TRBV28 TGTGCCAGCAGTCCAGGGACAGGGAACACTGAAGCTTTCTTT CASSPGTGNTEAFF
- TRBJ1-5 - TRBV12-5 TGTGCTAGTGCGCAGGGGAGTCGGCAGCCCCAGCATTTT CASAQGSRQPQHF
- TRBJ2-3 once TRBV5-1 TGCGCCAGCAGCTTCGGTGTGACAGATACGCAGTATTTT CASSFGVTDTQYF
- TRBJ2-5 - TRBV5-4 TGTGCCAGCAGCTTCCTAACGGAGACCCAGTACTTC CASSFLTETQYF
- TRBJ2-2 - TRBV7-8 TGTGCCAGCAGCCGACTCCACTCGGGAAACACCGGGGAGCTGTTTTTT CASSRLHSGNTGELFF
- TRBJ1-1 once TRBV6-5 TGTGCCAGCAGTTACTCGGTTAGAGGCGACACTGAAGCTTTCTTT CASSYSVRGDTEAFF
- TRBJ1-5 - TRBV7-9 TGTGCCAGCAGCTTAGCGTGGGCTAGCAATCAGCCCCAGCATTTT CASSLAWASNQPQHF
TRBD1 TRBJ1-1 - TRBV9 TGTGCCAGCAGCGTAGGACAGGGGGCTCGGGGGACTGAAGCTTTCTTT CASSVGQGARGTEAFF
- TRBJ2-5 - TRBV28 TGTGCCAGCAGCGAGGGTTTCGAGACCCAGTACTTC CASSEGFETQYF
- TRBJ1-6 few TRBV14 TGTGCCAGCAGCCAAGATCTTGGCAATTCACCCCTCCACTTT CASSQDLGNSPLHF
- TRBJ2-3 - TRBV4-1 TGCGCCAGCAGCCTAGACCTTAGGGGTGTCTATCGGGGGGATACGCAGTATTTT CASSLDLRGVYRGDTQYF
- TRBJ1-5 - TRBV2 TGTGCCAGCAGTGATAGGGGTAATGCTCAGCCCCAGCATTTT CASSDRGNAQPQHF
- TRBJ2-1 - TRBV5-8 TGTGCCAGCAGCTTCGTCGGCTCCTACAATGAGCAGTTCTTC CASSFVGSYNEQFF
- TRBJ1-1 - TRBV6-5 TGTGCCAGCAGTTACTTGAGAGGAGGGAACACTGAAGCTTTCTTT CASSYLRGGNTEAFF
- TRBJ1-6 once TRBV19 TGTGCCAGTACCGCCTTGGGGGGGCCGACCAATTCACCCCTCCACTTT CASTALGGPTNSPLHF
TRBD1 TRBJ2-3 - TRBV15 TGTGCCACCAGCACACTCCAGGGGGCGAGTACCTATCCGCCAGATACGCAGTATTTT CATSTLQGASTYPPDTQYF